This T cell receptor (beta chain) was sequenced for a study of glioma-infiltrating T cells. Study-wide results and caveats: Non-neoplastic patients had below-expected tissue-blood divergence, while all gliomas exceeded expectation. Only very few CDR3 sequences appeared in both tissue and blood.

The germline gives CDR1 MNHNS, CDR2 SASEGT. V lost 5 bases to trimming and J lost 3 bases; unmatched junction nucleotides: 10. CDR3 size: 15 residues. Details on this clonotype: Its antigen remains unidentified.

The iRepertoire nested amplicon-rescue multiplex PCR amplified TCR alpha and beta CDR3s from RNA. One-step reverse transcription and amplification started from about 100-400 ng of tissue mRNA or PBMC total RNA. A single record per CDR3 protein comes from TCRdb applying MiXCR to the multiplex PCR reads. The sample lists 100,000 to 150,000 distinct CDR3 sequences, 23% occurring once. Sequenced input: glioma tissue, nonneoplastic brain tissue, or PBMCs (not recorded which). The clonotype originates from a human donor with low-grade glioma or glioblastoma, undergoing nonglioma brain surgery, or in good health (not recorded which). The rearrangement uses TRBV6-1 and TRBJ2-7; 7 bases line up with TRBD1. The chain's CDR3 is CASSRTGTAIYEQYF. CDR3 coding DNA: TGTGCCAGCAGTCGGACCGGGACAGCCATCTACGAGCAGTACTTC.